Included here is one T cell receptor beta chain sequence, with context. The CDR3 is 18 amino acids. The ends were cut back, 1 base at V and 2 bases at J, with 20 bases in the middle. Per germline, CDR1 MDHEN and CDR2 SYDVKM. These data are taken from a study of T cells after somatic rescue of genetic block. The method was immunoSEQ multiplex PCR; TCRdb's version includes in-frame clones alone and lacks a portion of them. The repertoire holds roughly 92,000 clones, with 85% to 90% as singletons. The sample consisted of peripheral blood mononuclear cells (PBMCs). This TCR came from a woman aged 18-35 years. The gene calls are TRBV28 and TRBJ1-1; possible D gene TRBD1, 5 bases. The CDR3 here is CASSLFFRPGTGNTEAFF. The CDR3 nucleotides read TGTGCCAGCAGTTTATTCTTCCGCCCCGGGACGGGAAACACTGAAGCTTTCTTT.